Each of the 16 T cell receptor beta chains below was sequenced from the same sample in a study of CD4+ T cells in melanoma. Repertoires were generated with immunoSEQ multiplex PCR, while TCRdb's copy carries only in-frame clones and drops some. Of over 100,000 clones listed, around 92% were seen once; the top ten hold 2.5% to 3.5%. Sequenced input: peripheral blood. These receptors were collected from a human donor with melanoma.

This sequence joins TRBV7-8 and TRBJ2-2; weak D call: TRBD1 (6 bases). V dropped 1 base and J dropped 7 bases, with 10 bases sitting between them. The CDR3 extends over 14 amino acids. Germline-derived CDR1 and CDR2 are SGHVS and FQNEAQ. CDR3 sequence reads: CASSLERGNGELFF. CDR3 nucleotides: TGTGCCAGCAGCTTAGAAAGGGGGAACGGGGAGCTGTTTTTT.

This chain connects TRBV7-3 to TRBJ2-1; 15 nucleotides line up with TRBD2. Germline loops: CDR1 SGHTA, CDR2 FQGTGA. V lost 2 bases, J lost 7 bases, and 3 bases stayed unmatched. This CDR3 comprises 16 residues. CDR3: CASSLGLAGGRNEQFF. The CDR3 coding sequence is TGTGCCAGCAGCTTAGGACTAGCGGGAGGGCGTAATGAGCAGTTCTTC.

The chain employs TRBV6-6 and TRBJ2-5, with D perhaps matching TRBD1 or TRBD2 (5 bases each). TRBJ2-7 explains the end of the DNA better; the J call may be wrong. CDR1 and CDR2 (germline): MNHNY, SVGAGI (reference sequence). The CDR3 consists of 12 residues. The CDR3 DNA reads TGTGCCAGCAGTGGGACCACCTACGAGCAGTACTTC. As protein: CASSGTTYEQYF.

This chain's CDR3 is CASSLVDRVTGELFF. The DNA for the CDR3 is TGTGCCAGCAGCTTGGTAGACAGGGTAACCGGGGAGCTGTTTTTT. The J gene is TRBJ2-2, the V gene TRBV5-6; TRBD1 agrees at 7 bases. CDR3 length equals 15 residues. V shed 0 bases and J 5 bases; nucleotides not matched to a gene: 4. Per the germline V gene, CDR1 is SGHDT and CDR2 is YYEEEE.

This chain connects TRBV2 to TRBJ2-5; tentatively, D is TRBD1 (6 bases). V was shortened by 7 bases and J by 5 bases, with 17 bases between the two germline ends. Germline loops: CDR1 SNHLY, CDR2 FYNNEI. CDR3 size: 14 residues. CDR3 region: CASTFGQGWETQYF. The DNA of the CDR3 is TGTGCCAGCACTTTCGGGCAGGGGTGGGAGACCCAGTACTTC.

This chain links TRBV9 with TRBJ2-1, with D possibly being TRBD2 (6 bases). CDR3 length: 16 residues. CDR1 SGDLS and CDR2 YYNGEE come from the germline V gene. V lost 3 bases to trimming and J lost 8 bases, with 21 bases between them. The CDR3 sequence: CASSAHAGTPGDEQFF. The CDR3 nucleotides read TGTGCCAGCAGCGCCCATGCGGGGACCCCAGGTGATGAGCAGTTCTTC.

This CDR3 is CSVVRRDGYTF. The DNA of the CDR3 is TGCAGCGTTGTGAGGCGGGATGGCTACACCTTC. The V gene is TRBV29-1, the J gene TRBJ1-2; no clear D. The CDR3 spans 11 residues. The ends were cut back, 4 bases at V and 6 bases at J, with 9 bases in the middle. Germline-derived CDR1 and CDR2 are SQVTM and ANQGSEA.

The V and J genes are TRBV27 and TRBJ2-1; 7 positions match TRBD2. The CDR3 length is 15 residues. After removal of 0 bases from V and 6 bases from J, the junction contained 5 bases not matched to a gene. Germline lookup yields CDR1 MNHEY and CDR2 SMNVEV (reference sequence). The CDR3 region has the DNA TGTGCCAGCAGTTTATCCGGGGGGTACCTCAATGAGCAGTTCTTC. This gives the protein CASSLSGGYLNEQFF.

This rearrangement joins TRBV5-1 to TRBJ1-1; 7 bases align to TRBD1. The germline CDR1 and CDR2 sequences are SGHRS and YFSETQ. This CDR3 is 14 amino acids long. With V trimmed by 0 bases and J by 6 bases, 5 bases remained unmatched. Written as DNA, the CDR3 is TGCGCCAGCAGCTTGGATGGACAGGAGGCTGAAGCTTTCTTT. Amino acids: CASSLDGQEAEAFF.

The gene calls are TRBV19 and TRBJ2-1; no clear D. Germline CDR1 LNHDA, CDR2 SQIVND (reference sequence). This CDR3 spans 15 amino acids. The V and J ends lost 5 bases and 0 bases respectively, with 11 bases between them. CDR3 DNA sequence: TGTGCCAGTAGTCCGCCTACGAGCTCCTACAATGAGCAGTTCTTC. Translation gives CASSPPTSSYNEQFF.

This rearrangement joins TRBV4-1 to TRBJ1-5; D gene uncertain. Per germline, CDR1 MGHRA and CDR2 YSYEKL. The V end was cut by 6 bases, the J end by 4 bases, with 13 bases between. The CDR3 has 14 amino acids. CDR3 in amino acids: CASRPQGSNQPQHF. The CDR3 bases are TGCGCCAGCAGACCTCAAGGGTCAAATCAGCCCCAGCATTTT.

The rearrangement joins TRBV18 to TRBJ2-3; no clear D gene. Trimming left V 5 bases short and J 6 bases short, with 6 bases between. From germline, CDR1 is KGHSH and CDR2 LQKENI. This CDR3 comprises 11 residues. The CDR3 region is CASSAGDTQYF. DNA for the CDR3: TGTGCCAGCTCAGCTGGGGATACGCAGTATTTT.

The rearrangement joins TRBV5-1 to TRBJ2-3, with TRBD2 identical over 13 bases. V lost 0 bases, J lost 7 bases, and 8 bases stayed unmatched. The CDR3 totals 17 residues. The germline CDR1 and CDR2 sequences are SGHRS and YFSETQ. The CDR3 reads CASSLGSGTSGVNTQYF. The CDR3 region has the DNA TGCGCCAGCAGCTTGGGGTCCGGGACTAGCGGGGTAAATACGCAGTATTTT. Full variable domain (remainder filled in from reference TRBV5-1 and TRBJ2-3): KAGVTQTPRYLIKTRGQQVTLSCSPISGHRSVSWYQQTPGQGLQFLFEYFSETQRNKGNFPGRFSGRQFSNSRSEMNVSTLELGDSALYLCASSLGSGTSGVNTQYFGPGTRLTVL.

CDR3 sequence reads: CASSLASPNYGYTF. The CDR3, as DNA: TGTGCCAGCAGCTTAGCGTCCCCCAACTATGGCTACACCTTC. The gene calls are TRBV7-9 and TRBJ1-2; D uncertain. Germline values: CDR1 SEHNR, CDR2 FQNEAQ (reference sequence). V was clipped by 0 bases and J by 2 bases, with 7 bases between them. This CDR3 has 14 amino acids.

V is TRBV5-5 and J is TRBJ2-1; TRBD2 matches at 13 bases. This CDR3 spans 16 amino acids. V shed 3 bases and J 8 bases; nucleotides not matched to a gene: 8. Germline V lookup: CDR1 SGHKS, CDR2 YYEKEE (reference sequence). The CDR3 loop reads CASSSTGLAGAYEQFF. In DNA form, the CDR3 reads TGTGCCAGCAGCTCTACCGGACTAGCGGGAGCCTATGAGCAGTTCTTC.

A single count supports this clone. The chain couples TRBV27 to TRBJ2-1, with TRBD2 identical over 9 bases. Trimming removed 6 bases from V and 12 bases from J; junction bases left unmatched: 12. The germline V gene has CDR1 MNHEY and CDR2 SMNVEV (reference sequence). The CDR3 runs to 14 residues. In nucleotides, the CDR3 is TGTGCCAGCAGACCGGGACTAGCTAACAGGGGGCAGTTCTTC. The encoded protein is CASRPGLANRGQFF.